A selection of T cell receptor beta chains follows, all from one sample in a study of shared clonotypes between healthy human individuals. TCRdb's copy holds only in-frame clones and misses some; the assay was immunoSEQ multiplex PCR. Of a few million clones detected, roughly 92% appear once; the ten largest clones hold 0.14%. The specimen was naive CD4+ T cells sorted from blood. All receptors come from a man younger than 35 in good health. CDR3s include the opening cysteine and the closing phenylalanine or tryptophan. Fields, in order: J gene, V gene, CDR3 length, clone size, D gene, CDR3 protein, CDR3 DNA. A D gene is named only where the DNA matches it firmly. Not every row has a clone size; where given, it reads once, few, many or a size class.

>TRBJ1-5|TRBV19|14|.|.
CASSIRDSNQPQHF
TGTGCCAGTAGTATAAGAGATAGCAATCAGCCCCAGCATTTT
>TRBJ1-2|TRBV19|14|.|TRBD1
CASSGTDYNFGYTF
TGTGCCAGTTCCGGGACAGACTATAATTTTGGCTACACCTTC
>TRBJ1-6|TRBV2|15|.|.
CASSDLRANYAPLHF
TGTGCCAGCAGTGATCTCCGGGCCAATTATGCACCCCTCCACTTT
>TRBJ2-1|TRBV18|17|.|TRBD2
CASSPRASGIEGNEQFF
TGTGCCAGCTCACCAAGGGCTAGCGGGATTGAGGGCAATGAGCAGTTCTTC
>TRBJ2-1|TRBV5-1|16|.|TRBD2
CASSRPDGGGYNEQFF
TGCGCCAGCAGCCGGCCCGATGGCGGGGGCTACAATGAGCAGTTCTTC
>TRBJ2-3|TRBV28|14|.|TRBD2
CASSLAGLAGKQYF
TGTGCCAGCAGTTTAGCAGGACTAGCGGGTAAACAGTATTTT
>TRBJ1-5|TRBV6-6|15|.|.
CASSQGRVSNQPQHF
TGTGCCAGCAGTCAGGGACGGGTAAGCAATCAGCCCCAGCATTTT
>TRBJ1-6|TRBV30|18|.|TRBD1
CAWSAIRTGPTYNSPLHF
TGTGCCTGGAGTGCCATCCGGACAGGGCCGACCTATAATTCACCCCTCCACTTT
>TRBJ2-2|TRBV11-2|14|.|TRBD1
CASRTTGVAGELFF
TGTGCCAGCAGAACGACAGGGGTGGCCGGGGAGCTGTTTTTT
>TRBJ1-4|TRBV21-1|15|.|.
CASTAAGLRNEKLFF
TGTGCCAGCACTGCCGCGGGACTTCGAAATGAAAAACTGTTTTTT
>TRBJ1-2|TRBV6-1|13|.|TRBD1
CASRDRSNYGYTF
TGTGCCAGCAGGGACAGGAGTAACTATGGCTACACCTTC
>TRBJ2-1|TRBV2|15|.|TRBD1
CASSGTGGSYNEQFF
TGTGCCAGCAGTGGGACAGGTGGTTCCTACAATGAGCAGTTCTTC
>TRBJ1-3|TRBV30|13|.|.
CALPGGSGNTIYF
TGTGCCCTGCCCGGTGGTTCTGGAAACACCATATATTTT
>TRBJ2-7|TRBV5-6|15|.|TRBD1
CASSFRQGSSYEQYF
TGTGCCAGCAGCTTCAGACAGGGGAGCTCCTACGAGCAGTACTTC
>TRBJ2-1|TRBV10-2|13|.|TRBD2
CASRTGGHNEQFF
TGCGCCAGCAGAACGGGGGGGCACAATGAGCAGTTCTTC
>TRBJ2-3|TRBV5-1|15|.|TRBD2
CASSVGGAGTDTQYF
TGCGCCAGCAGCGTCGGGGGGGCTGGCACAGATACGCAGTATTTT
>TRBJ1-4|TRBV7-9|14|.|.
CASSPGKGDEKLFF
TGTGCCAGCAGCCCGGGCAAAGGGGATGAAAAACTGTTTTTT
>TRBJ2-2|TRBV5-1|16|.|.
CASTKEAARGTGELFF
TGCGCCAGCACCAAGGAGGCAGCGCGAGGCACCGGGGAGCTGTTTTTT
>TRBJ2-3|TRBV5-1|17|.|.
CASSLDGERSSTDTQYF
TGCGCCAGCAGCTTGGATGGGGAGAGATCTAGCACAGATACGCAGTATTTT
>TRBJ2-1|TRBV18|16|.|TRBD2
CASSPRASGVYNEQFF
TGTGCCAGCTCACCACGGGCTAGCGGGGTATACAATGAGCAGTTCTTC
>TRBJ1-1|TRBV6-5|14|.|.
CASTLRTGNTEAFF
TGTGCCAGCACCCTACGGACTGGGAACACTGAAGCTTTCTTT
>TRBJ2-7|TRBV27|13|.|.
CASSPLGVGEQYF
TGTGCCAGCAGTCCCCTGGGGGTAGGCGAGCAGTACTTC
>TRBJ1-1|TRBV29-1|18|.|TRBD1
CSVSRLTGTGAMNTEAFF
TGCAGCGTCTCCAGATTAACCGGGACAGGGGCCATGAACACTGAAGCTTTCTTT
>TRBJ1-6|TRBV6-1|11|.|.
CATAGNSPLHF
TGTGCCACCGCGGGGAATTCACCCCTCCACTTT
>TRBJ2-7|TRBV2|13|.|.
CASSEGWFDEQYF
TGTGCCAGCAGTGAAGGATGGTTTGACGAGCAGTACTTC
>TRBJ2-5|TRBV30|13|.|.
CAWQSGPRETQYF
TGTGCCTGGCAGTCGGGCCCCCGGGAGACCCAGTACTTC
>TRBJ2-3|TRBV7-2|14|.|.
CASSPPGVRDTQYF
TGTGCCAGCAGCCCCCCCGGAGTGAGAGATACGCAGTATTTT
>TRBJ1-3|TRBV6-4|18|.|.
CASSDITQGLISGNTIYF
TGTGCCAGCAGTGACATCACGCAGGGTTTAATCTCTGGAAACACCATATATTTT
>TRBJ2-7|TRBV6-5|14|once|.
CASSPWGAPSEQYF
TGTGCCAGCAGCCCTTGGGGGGCCCCAAGCGAGCAGTACTTC
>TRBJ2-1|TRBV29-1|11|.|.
CSVEPGIEQFF
TGCAGCGTTGAACCAGGGATTGAGCAGTTCTTC
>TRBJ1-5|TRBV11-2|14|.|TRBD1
CASSLGQGYQPQHF
TGTGCCAGCAGCCTCGGACAGGGTTATCAGCCCCAGCATTTT
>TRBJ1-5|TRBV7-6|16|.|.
CASSLVAGVSNQPQHF
TGTGCCAGCAGCTTAGTCGCGGGGGTTAGCAATCAGCCCCAGCATTTT
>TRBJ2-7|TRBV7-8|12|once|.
CASSEGSYEQYF
TGTGCCAGCAGCGAAGGATCCTACGAGCAGTACTTC
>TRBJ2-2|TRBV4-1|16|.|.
CASSLSGSSGTGELFF
TGCGCCAGCAGCCTCTCGGGGAGTTCGGGCACCGGGGAGCTGTTTTTT
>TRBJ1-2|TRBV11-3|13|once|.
CASRLQVTYGYTF
TGTGCCAGCAGGCTCCAGGTTACCTATGGCTACACCTTC
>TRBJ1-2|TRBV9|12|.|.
CASRGRMEGYTF
TGTGCCAGCAGGGGCAGGATGGAGGGCTACACCTTC
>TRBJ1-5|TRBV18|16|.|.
CASSPLPGGGNQPQHF
TGTGCCAGCTCACCACTCCCAGGCGGAGGCAATCAGCCCCAGCATTTT
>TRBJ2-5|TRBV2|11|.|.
CATGGQQTQYF
TGTGCCACCGGGGGACAACAGACCCAGTACTTC
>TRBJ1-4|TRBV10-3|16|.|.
CAISESWPGINEKLFF
TGTGCCATCAGTGAGTCCTGGCCCGGCATTAATGAAAAACTGTTTTTT
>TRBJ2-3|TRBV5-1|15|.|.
CASSLGAPSADTQYF
TGCGCCAGCAGCTTGGGGGCCCCTTCTGCAGATACGCAGTATTTT
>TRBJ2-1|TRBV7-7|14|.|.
CASSTGPANNEQFF
TGTGCTAGCAGCACGGGGCCCGCTAACAATGAGCAGTTCTTC